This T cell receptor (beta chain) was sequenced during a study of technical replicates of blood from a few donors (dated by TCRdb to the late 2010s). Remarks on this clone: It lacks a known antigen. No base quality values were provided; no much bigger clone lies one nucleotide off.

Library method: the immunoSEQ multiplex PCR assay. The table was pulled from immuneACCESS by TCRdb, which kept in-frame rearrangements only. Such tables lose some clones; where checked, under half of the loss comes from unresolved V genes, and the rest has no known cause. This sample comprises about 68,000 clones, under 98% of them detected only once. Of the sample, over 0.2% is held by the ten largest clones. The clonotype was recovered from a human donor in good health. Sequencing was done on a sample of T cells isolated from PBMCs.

The CDR3 region: CASSFMMAGGYGYTF. The DNA reads as follows: TGTGCCAGCAGTTTCATGATGGCAGGGGGCTATGGCTACACCTTC. The sequence joins TRBV28 to TRBJ1-2; TRBD1 matches 7 bases in the middle. The CDR3 measures 15 amino acids from cysteine to phenylalanine. The CDR3 DNA has 45 bases and is translated from base 1. Via the germline V gene, CDR1 is MDHEN and CDR2 SYDVKM. V is trimmed back by 3 bases and J by 4 bases, and the junction contains 8 bases that no gene match accounts for.